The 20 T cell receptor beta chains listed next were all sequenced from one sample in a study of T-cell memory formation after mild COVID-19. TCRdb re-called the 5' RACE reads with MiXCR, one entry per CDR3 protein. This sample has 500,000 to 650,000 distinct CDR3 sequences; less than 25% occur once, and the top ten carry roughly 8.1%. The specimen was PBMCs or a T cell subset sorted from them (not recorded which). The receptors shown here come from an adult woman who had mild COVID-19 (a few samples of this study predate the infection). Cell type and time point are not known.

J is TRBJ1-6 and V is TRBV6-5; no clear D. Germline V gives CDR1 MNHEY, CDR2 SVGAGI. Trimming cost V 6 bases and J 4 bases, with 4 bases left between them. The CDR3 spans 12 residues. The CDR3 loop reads CASRQYNSPLHF. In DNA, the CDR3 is TGTGCCAGCAGACAGTATAATTCACCCCTCCACTTT.

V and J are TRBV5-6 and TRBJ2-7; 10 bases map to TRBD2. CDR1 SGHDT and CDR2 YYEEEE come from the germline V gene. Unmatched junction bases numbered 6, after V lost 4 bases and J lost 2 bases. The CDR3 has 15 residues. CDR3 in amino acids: CASSHPGLAAYEQYF. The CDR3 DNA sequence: TGTGCCAGCAGCCACCCCGGACTAGCGGCCTACGAGCAGTACTTC. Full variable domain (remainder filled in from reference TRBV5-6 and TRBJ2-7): DAGVTQSPTHLIKTRGQQVTLRCSPKSGHDTVSWYQQALGQGPQFIFQYYEEEERQRGNFPDRFSGHQFPNYSSELNVNALLLGDSALYLCASSHPGLAAYEQYFGPGTRLTVT.

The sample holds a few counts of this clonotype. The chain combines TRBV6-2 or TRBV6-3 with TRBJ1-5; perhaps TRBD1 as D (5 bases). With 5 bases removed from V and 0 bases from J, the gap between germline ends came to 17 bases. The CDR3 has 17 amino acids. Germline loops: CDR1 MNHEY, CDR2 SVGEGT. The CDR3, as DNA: TGTGCCAGCAGTCCCATGATCCGGGGGTATAGCAATCAGCCCCAGCATTTT. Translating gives CASSPMIRGYSNQPQHF.

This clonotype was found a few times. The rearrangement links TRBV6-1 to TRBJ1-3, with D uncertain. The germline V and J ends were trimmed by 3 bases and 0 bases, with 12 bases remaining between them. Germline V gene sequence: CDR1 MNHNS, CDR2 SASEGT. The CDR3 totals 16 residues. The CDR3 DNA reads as TGTGCCAGCAGTGAGAAATTGAGTAACTCTGGAAACACCATATATTTT. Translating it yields CASSEKLSNSGNTIYF.

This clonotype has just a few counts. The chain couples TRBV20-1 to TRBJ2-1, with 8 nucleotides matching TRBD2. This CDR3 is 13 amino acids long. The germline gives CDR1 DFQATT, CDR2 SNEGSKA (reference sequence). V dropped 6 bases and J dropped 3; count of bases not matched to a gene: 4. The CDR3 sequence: CSARTSSYNEQFF. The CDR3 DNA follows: TGCAGTGCGCGGACTAGCAGCTACAATGAGCAGTTCTTC.

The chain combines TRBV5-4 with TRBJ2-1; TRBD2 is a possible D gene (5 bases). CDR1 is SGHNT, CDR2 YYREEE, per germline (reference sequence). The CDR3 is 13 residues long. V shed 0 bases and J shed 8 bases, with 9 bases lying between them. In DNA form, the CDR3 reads TGTGCCAGCAGCTTGGCTAGCAACCATGAGCAGTTCTTC. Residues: CASSLASNHEQFF.

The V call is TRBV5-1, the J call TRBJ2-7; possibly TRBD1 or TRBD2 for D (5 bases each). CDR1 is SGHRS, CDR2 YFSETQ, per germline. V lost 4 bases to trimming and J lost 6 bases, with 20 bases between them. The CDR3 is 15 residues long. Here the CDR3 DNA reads TGCGCCAGCAGCCTGGGGACGGTGGGTCCGGGCGAGCAGTACTTC. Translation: CASSLGTVGPGEQYF.

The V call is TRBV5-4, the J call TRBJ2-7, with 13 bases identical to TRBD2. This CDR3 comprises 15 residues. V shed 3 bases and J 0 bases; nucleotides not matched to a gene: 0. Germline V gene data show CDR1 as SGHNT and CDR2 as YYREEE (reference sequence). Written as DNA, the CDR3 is TGTGCCAGCAGCTGGACTAGCGGGGGCTCCTACGAGCAGTACTTC. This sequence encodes CASSWTSGGSYEQYF.

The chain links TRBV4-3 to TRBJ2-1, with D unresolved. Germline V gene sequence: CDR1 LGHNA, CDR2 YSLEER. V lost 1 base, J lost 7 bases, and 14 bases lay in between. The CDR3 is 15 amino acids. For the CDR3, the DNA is TGCGCCAGCAGCCAAGCCCCCGAACCGAGGAATGAGCAGTTCTTC. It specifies CASSQAPEPRNEQFF.

The CDR3 sequence: CASTHSPGYGYTF. CDR3 nucleotides: TGTGCCAGTACCCATTCCCCGGGCTATGGCTACACCTTC. V gene TRBV19 combines with J gene TRBJ1-2; no definite D call. Germline V lookup: CDR1 LNHDA, CDR2 SQIVND (reference sequence). Trimming removed 7 bases at V and 4 bases at J, with 13 bases between. The CDR3 runs to 13 residues.

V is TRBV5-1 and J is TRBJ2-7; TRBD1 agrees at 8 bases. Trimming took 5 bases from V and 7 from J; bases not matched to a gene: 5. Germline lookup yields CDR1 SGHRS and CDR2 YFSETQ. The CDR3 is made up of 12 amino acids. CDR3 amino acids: CASRTGVGEQYF. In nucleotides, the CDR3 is TGCGCCAGCAGGACAGGGGTAGGGGAGCAGTACTTC.

CDR3 in amino acids: CSARARASAQSYEQYF. CDR3 in DNA: TGCAGTGCTAGAGCAAGGGCTAGCGCTCAAAGCTACGAGCAGTACTTC. The genes are TRBV20-1 and TRBJ2-7, with D possibly TRBD2 on 6 matching bases. This CDR3 has 16 residues. The ends were cut back, 1 base at V and 3 bases at J, with 19 bases in the middle. Germline CDR1 DFQATT, CDR2 SNEGSKA (reference sequence).

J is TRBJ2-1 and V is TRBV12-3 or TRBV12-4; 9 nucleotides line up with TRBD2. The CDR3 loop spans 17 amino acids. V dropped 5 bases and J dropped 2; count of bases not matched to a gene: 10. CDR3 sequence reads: CASSPPSSGEPYNEQFF. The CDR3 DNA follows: TGTGCCAGCAGTCCCCCGTCTAGCGGGGAACCCTACAATGAGCAGTTCTTC.

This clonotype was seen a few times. The CDR3 DNA follows: TGTGCCAGCAGCCAACCCGTGACCGGTGGGGCCAACGTCCTGACTTTC. This translates into CASSQPVTGGANVLTF. The V and J genes are TRBV3-1 and TRBJ2-6; D not resolved. Trimming stripped 2 bases from V and 3 bases from J, with 11 bases between. The CDR3 loop spans 16 amino acids. CDR1 and CDR2 from the germline V gene are LGHDT and YNNKEL (reference sequence).

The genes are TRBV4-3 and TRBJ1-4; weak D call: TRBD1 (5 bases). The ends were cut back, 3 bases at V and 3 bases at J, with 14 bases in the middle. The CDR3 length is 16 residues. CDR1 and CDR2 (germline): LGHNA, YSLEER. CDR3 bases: TGCGCCAGCAGCCACTCCCGGGGGTTCTCTAATGAAAAACTGTTTTTT. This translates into CASSHSRGFSNEKLFF.

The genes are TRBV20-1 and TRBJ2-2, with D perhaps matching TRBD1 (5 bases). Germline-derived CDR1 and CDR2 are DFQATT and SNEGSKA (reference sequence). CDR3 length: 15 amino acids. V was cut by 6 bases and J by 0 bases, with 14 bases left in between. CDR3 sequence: CSASRQPSNTGELFF. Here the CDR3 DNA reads TGCAGTGCCAGTAGACAGCCTTCGAACACCGGGGAGCTGTTTTTT.

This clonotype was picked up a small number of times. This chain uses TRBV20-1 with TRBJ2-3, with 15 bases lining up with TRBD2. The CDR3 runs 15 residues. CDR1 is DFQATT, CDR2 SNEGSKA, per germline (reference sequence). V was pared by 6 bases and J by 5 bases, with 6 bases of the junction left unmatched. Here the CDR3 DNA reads TGCAGTGCGCCGGGACTAGCGGGAGGAGTAGATACGCAGTATTTT. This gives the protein CSAPGLAGGVDTQYF.

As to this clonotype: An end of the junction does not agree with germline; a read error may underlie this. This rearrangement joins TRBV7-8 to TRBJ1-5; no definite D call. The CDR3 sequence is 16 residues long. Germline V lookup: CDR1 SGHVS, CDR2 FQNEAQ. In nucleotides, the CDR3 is TGTGCCAGCAGCTTAGGGAGCCAGGTCTCTAATCAGCCCAAGCATTTT. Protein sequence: CASSLGSQVSNQPKHF.

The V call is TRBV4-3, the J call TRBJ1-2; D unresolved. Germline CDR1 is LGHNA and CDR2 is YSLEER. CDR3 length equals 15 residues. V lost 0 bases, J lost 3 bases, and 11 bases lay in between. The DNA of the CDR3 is TGCGCCAGCAGCCAAGATCAAGCGGGATACTATGGCTACACCTTC. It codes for CASSQDQAGYYGYTF.

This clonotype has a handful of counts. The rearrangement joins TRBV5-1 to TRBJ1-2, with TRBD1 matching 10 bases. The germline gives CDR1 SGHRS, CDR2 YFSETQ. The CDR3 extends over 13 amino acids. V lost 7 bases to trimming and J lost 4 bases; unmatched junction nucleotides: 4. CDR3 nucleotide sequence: TGCGCCAGCTCGACAGGGGGCTTCTATGGCTACACCTTC. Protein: CASSTGGFYGYTF.